The 4 T cell receptor beta chains given below trace back to one sample, sequenced in a study of T cells in Graves' hyperthyroidism and ophthalmopathy. Amplification of TCR beta CDR3 regions used RNA as the template. Initially, a first-round RT-PCR of the TCR CDR3 employed the HTBI primer set. MiXCR, applied by TCRdb to the multiplex PCR reads, yields one record per CDR3 protein. This sample has around 500,000 distinct CDR3 sequences, with 14% found just once. The specimen sequenced was blood. These receptor sequences come from a woman aged 40 to 50 with Graves' hyperthyroidism.

In its sample, this clonotype was seen many times. The rearrangement joins TRBV28 to TRBJ2-3; 9 positions agree with TRBD2. Germline values: CDR1 MDHEN, CDR2 SYDVKM. Losses at the gene ends were 5 bases for V and 5 bases for J; bases not matched to a gene: 8. The CDR3 runs 15 residues. The CDR3 loop reads CASSRAGGWIDTQYF. Written as DNA, the CDR3 is TGTGCCAGCAGTCGCGCGGGAGGGTGGATAGATACGCAGTATTTT.

A note on this clonotype: A much larger clone is a single base away; this may be a read error. The chain links TRBV20-1 to TRBJ2-1; TRBD2 matches 8 bases. This CDR3 comprises 15 residues. The germline gives CDR1 DFQATT, CDR2 SNEGSKA (reference sequence). The CDR3 DNA reads TGCAGTGCTAGAGAACTAGCGGACCCCTACAATGGGCAGTTCTTC. Translating gives CSARELADPYNGQFF.

This clonotype has a count of ten or more. The chain combines TRBV7-9 with TRBJ2-1; D unresolved. V lost 4 bases to trimming and J lost 8 bases, with 15 bases between them. The CDR3 covers 14 residues. The germline CDR1 and CDR2 sequences are SEHNR and FQNEAQ (reference sequence). The CDR3 reads CASSSSLKADEQFF. The CDR3 DNA is TGTGCCAGCAGCTCATCTTTGAAAGCCGATGAGCAGTTCTTC.

The V and J genes are TRBV7-8 and TRBJ1-1; D possibly corresponds to TRBD1 (5 bases). This CDR3 comprises 15 residues. The V end was cut by 6 bases, the J end by 2 bases, with 16 bases between. CDR1 SGHVS and CDR2 FQNEAQ come from the germline V gene. The CDR3 reads CASSFPERGNTEAFF. The CDR3 DNA is TGTGCCAGCAGTTTCCCCGAAAGGGGAAACACTGAAGCTTTCTTT. Supplemented by reference TRBV7-8 and TRBJ1-1, the full variable domain reads GAGVSQSPRYKVAKRGQDVALRCDPISGHVSLFWYQQALGQGPEFLTYFQNEAQLDKSGLPSDRFFAERPEGSVSTLKIQRTQQEDSAVYLCASSFPERGNTEAFFGQGTRLTVV.